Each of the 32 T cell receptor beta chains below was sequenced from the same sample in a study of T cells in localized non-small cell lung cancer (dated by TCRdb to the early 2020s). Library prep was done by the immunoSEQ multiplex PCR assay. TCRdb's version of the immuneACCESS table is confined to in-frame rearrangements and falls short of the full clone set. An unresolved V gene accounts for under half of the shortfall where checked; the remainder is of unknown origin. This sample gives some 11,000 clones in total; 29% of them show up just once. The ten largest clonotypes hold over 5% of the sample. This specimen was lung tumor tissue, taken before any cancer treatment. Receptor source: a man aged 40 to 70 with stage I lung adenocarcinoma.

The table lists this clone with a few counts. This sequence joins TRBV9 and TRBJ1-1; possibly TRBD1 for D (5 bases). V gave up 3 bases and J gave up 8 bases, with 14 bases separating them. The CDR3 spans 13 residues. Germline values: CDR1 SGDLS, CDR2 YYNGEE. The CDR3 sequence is CASSAGIMGEAFF. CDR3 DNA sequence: TGTGCCAGCAGCGCAGGGATCATGGGGGAAGCTTTCTTT.

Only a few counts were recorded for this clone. The CDR3 bases are TGTGCCAGCAGCGCCAGCTCCCACCCACAAGAGACCCAGTACTTC. Residues: CASSASSHPQETQYF. The gene calls are TRBV9 and TRBJ2-5, with D unclear. The CDR3 has 15 residues. Looked up from germline, CDR1 is SGDLS and CDR2 is YYNGEE. The V and J ends lost 3 bases and 2 bases respectively, with 14 bases between them.

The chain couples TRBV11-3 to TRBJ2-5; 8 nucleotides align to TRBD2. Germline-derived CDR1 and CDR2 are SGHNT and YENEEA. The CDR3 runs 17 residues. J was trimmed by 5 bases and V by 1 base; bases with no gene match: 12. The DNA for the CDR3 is TGTGCCAGCAGCTTAGGAGCCGGGGGGGCCAGGACGGAGACCCAGTACTTC. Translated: CASSLGAGGARTETQYF.

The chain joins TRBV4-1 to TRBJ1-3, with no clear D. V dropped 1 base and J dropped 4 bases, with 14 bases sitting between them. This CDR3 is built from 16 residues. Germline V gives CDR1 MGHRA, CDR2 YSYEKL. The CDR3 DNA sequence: TGCGCCAGCAGCCAAGCGGACTTAGGTCTCGGAAACACCATATATTTT. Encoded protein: CASSQADLGLGNTIYF.

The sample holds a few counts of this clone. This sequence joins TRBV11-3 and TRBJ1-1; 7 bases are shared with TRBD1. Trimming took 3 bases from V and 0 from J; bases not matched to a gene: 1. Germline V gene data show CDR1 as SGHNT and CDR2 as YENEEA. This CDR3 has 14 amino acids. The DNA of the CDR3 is TGTGCCAGCAGCTTGCAGGGGGTGAACACTGAAGCTTTCTTT. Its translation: CASSLQGVNTEAFF.

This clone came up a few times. CDR3 coding DNA: TGTGCCAGCAGCAATTCTAGAGATTACAATGAGCAGTTCTTC. Amino acids: CASSNSRDYNEQFF. The chain recombines TRBV11-3 with TRBJ2-1; no clear D. Between the trimmed V and J ends, which lost 5 bases and 4 bases, there was a span of 12 bases. The CDR3 has 14 residues. Germline-derived CDR1 and CDR2 are SGHNT and YENEEA.

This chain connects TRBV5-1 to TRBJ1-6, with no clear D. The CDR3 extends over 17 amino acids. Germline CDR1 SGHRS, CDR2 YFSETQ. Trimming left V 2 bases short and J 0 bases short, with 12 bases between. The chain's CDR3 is CASSLDGMGSYNSPLHF. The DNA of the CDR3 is TGCGCCAGCAGCTTAGACGGGATGGGCTCCTATAATTCACCCCTCCACTTT.

The CDR3 reads CASSLLQGRIDTQYF. The CDR3 nucleotides read TGTGCCAGCAGCTTATTGCAGGGCCGGATAGATACGCAGTATTTT. The chain couples TRBV11-3 to TRBJ2-3; D perhaps matches TRBD1 (5 bases). Germline assignment: CDR1 SGHNT and CDR2 YENEEA. Trimming cost V 2 bases and J 5 bases, with 14 bases left between them. The CDR3 is made up of 15 amino acids. The full variable domain, its missing parts supplied by reference TRBV11-3 and TRBJ2-3, is EAGVVQSPRYKIIEKKQPVAFWCNPISGHNTLYWYLQNLGQGPELLIRYENEEAVDDSQLPKDRFSAERLKGVDSTLKIQPAELGDSAVYLCASSLLQGRIDTQYFGPGTRLTVL.

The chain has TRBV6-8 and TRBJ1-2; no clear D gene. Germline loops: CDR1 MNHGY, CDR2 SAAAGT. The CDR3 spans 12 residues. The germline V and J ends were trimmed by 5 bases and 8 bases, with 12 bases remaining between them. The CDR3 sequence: CASSDKSGGYTF. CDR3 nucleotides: TGTGCCAGCAGTGATAAATCAGGCGGCTACACCTTC.

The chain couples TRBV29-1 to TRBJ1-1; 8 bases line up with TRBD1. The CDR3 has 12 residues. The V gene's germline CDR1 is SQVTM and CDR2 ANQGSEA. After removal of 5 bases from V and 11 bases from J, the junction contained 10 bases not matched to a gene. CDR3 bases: TGCAGCGTTAGAGGACAGGGTCAGATGGCTTTCTTT. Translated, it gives CSVRGQGQMAFF.

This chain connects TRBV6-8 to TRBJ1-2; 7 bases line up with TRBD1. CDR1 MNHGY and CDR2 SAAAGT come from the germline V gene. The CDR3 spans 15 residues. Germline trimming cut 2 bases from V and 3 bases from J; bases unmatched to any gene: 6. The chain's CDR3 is CASSYDGTAHYGYTF. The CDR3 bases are TGTGCCAGCAGTTACGACGGGACAGCGCACTATGGCTACACCTTC.

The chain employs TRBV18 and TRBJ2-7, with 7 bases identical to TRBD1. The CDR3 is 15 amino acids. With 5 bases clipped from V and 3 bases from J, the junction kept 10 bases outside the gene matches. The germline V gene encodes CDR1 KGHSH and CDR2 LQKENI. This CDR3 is CASSTVGDSIYEQYF. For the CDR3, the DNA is TGTGCCAGCTCAACCGTAGGGGACAGTATCTACGAGCAGTACTTC. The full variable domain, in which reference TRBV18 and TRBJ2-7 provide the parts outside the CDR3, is NAGVMQNPRHLVRRRGQEARLRCSPMKGHSHVYWYRQLPEEGLKFMVYLQKENIIDESGMPKERFSAEFPKEGPSILRIQQVVRGDSAAYFCASSTVGDSIYEQYFGPGTRLTVT.

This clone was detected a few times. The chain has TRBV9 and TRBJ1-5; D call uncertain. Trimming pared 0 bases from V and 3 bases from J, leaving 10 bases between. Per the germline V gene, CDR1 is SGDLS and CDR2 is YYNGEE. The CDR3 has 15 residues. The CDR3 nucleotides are TGTGCCAGCAGCGTAGGGGCCTCGAACAATCAGCCCCAGCATTTT. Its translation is CASSVGASNNQPQHF.

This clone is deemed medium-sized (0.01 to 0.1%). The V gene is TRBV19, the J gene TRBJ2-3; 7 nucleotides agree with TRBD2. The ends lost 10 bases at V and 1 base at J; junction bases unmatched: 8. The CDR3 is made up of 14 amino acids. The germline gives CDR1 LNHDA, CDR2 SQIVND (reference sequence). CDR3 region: CATLGTSGTDTQYF. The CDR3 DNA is TGTGCCACCCTAGGCACTAGCGGCACAGATACGCAGTATTTT.

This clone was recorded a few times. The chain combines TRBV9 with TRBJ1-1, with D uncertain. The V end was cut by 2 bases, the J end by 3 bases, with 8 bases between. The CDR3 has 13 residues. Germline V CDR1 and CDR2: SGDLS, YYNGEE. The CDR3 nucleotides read TGTGCCAGCAGCGTCGGCGGAGACACTGAAGCTTTCTTT. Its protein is CASSVGGDTEAFF.

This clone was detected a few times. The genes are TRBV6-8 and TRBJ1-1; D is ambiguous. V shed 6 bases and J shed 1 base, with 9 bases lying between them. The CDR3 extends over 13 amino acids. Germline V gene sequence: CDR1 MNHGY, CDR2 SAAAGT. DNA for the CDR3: TGTGCCAGCAGGACATCGACGAACACTGAAGCTTTCTTT. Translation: CASRTSTNTEAFF.

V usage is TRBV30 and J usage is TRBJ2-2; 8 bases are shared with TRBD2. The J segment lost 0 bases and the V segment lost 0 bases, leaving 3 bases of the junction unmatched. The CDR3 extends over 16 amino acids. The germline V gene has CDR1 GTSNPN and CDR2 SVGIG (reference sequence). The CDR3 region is CAWSVRAGANTGELFF. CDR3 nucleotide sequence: TGTGCCTGGAGTGTACGAGCGGGGGCGAACACCGGGGAGCTGTTTTTT.

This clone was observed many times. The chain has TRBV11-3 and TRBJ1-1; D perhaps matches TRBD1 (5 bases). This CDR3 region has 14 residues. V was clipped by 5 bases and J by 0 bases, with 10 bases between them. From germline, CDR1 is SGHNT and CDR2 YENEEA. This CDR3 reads CASSLGTVNTEAFF. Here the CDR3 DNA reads TGTGCCAGCAGCCTGGGGACGGTGAACACTGAAGCTTTCTTT.

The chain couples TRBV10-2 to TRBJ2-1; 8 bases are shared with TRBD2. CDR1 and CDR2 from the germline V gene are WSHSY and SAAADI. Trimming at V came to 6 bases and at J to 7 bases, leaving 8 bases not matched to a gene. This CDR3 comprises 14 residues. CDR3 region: CASRPGLVENEQFF. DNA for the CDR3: TGCGCCAGCAGGCCGGGACTAGTCGAAAATGAGCAGTTCTTC.

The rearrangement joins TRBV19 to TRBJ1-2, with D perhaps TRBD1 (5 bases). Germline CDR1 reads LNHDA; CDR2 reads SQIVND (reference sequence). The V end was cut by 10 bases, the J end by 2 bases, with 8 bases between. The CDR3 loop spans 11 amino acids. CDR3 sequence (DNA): TGTGCCACTCGACAGAACTATGGCTACACCTTC. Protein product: CATRQNYGYTF.

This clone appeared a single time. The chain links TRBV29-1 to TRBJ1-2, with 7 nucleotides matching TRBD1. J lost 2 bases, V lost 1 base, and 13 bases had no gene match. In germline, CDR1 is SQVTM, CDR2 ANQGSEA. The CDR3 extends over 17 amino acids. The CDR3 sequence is CSVEVPPSGGQNYGYTF. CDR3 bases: TGCAGCGTTGAAGTTCCTCCCTCAGGGGGACAAAACTATGGCTACACCTTC. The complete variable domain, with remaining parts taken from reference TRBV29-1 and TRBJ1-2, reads SAVISQKPSRDICQRGTSLTIQCQVDSQVTMMFWYRQQPGQSLTLIATANQGSEATYESGFVIDKFPISRPNLTFSTLTVSNMSPEDSSIYLCSVEVPPSGGQNYGYTFGSGTRLTVV.

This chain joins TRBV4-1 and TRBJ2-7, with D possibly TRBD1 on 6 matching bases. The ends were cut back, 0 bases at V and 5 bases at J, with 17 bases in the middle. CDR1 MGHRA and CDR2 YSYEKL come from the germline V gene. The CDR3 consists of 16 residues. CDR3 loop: CASSQDPRGTFNEQYF. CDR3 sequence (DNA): TGCGCCAGCAGCCAAGATCCCCGAGGGACATTCAACGAGCAGTACTTC.

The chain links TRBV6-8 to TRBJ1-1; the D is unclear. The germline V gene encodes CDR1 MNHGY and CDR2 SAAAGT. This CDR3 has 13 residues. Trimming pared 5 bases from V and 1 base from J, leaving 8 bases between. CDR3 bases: TGTGCCAGCAGTGCTTCCGGGAACACTGAAGCTTTCTTT. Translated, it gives CASSASGNTEAFF.

The CDR3 spells CASSVGFGNYTF. The DNA of the CDR3 is TGTGCCAGCAGCGTAGGGTTTGGAAACTACACCTTC. V and J are TRBV9 and TRBJ1-2, with no clear D. CDR1 SGDLS and CDR2 YYNGEE come from the germline V gene. The V end was cut by 0 bases, the J end by 10 bases, with 10 bases between. This CDR3 has 12 residues.

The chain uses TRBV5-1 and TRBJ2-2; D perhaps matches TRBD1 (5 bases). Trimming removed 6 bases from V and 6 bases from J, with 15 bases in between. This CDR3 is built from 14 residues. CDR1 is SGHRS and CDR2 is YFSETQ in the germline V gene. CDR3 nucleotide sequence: TGCGCCAGCAATTCAGGGCCTACCGCCGGGGAGCTGTTTTTT. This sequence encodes CASNSGPTAGELFF.

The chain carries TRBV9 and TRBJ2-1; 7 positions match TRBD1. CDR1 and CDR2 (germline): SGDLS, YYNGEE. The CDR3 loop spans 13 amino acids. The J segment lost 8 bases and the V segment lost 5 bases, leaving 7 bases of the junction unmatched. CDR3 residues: CASSYRGPDEQFF. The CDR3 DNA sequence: TGTGCCAGCAGTTACAGGGGTCCGGATGAGCAGTTCTTC.

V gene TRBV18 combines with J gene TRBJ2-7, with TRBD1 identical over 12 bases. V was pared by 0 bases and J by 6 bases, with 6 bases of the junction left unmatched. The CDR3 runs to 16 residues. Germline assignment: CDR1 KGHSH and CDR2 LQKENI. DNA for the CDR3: TGTGCCAGCTCACCACCGAGGGGACAGGGGGCGTCCGAGCAGTACTTC. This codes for CASSPPRGQGASEQYF.

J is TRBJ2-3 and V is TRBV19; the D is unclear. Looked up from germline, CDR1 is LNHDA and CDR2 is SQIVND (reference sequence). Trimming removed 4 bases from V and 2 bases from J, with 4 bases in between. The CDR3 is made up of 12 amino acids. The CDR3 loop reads CASSTSTDTQYF. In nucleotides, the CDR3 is TGTGCCAGTAGTACTTCCACAGATACGCAGTATTTT. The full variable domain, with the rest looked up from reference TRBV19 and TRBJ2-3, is DGGITQSPKYLFRKEGQNVTLSCEQNLNHDAMYWYRQDPGQGLRLIYYSQIVNDFQKGDIAEGYSVSREKKESFPLTVTSAQKNPTAFYLCASSTSTDTQYFGPGTRLTVL.

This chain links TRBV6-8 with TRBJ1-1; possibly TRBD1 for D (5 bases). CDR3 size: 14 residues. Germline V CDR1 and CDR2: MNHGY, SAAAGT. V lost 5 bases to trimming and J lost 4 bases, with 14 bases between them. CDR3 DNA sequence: TGTGCCAGCAGTAGACCGGGACGTTCCACTGAAGCTTTCTTT. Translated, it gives CASSRPGRSTEAFF.

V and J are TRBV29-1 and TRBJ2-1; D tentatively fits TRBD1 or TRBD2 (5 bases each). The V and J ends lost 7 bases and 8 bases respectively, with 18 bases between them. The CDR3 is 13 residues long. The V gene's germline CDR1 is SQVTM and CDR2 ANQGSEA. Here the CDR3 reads CSGGNRGWDEQFF. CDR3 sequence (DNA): TGCAGCGGGGGGAATAGGGGATGGGATGAGCAGTTCTTC.

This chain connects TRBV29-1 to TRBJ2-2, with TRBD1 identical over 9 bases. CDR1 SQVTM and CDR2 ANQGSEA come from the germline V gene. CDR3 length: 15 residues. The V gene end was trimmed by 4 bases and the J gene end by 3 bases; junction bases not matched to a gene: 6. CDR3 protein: CSVVGDRADTGELFF. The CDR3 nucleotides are TGCAGCGTTGTGGGGGACAGGGCAGACACCGGGGAGCTGTTTTTT.

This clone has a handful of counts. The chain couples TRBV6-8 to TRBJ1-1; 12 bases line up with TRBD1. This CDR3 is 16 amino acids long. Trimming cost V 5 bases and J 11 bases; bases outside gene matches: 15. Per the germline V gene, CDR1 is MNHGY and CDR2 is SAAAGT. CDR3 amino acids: CASSGSRGTGGTHAFF. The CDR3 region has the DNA TGTGCCAGCAGTGGGTCCAGAGGGACAGGGGGCACGCACGCTTTCTTT.